This is a list of T cell receptor beta chains from one sample in a study of cytomegalovirus exposure and HLA in healthy donors. Here immunoSEQ multiplex PCR was the method, and the copy in TCRdb shows in-frame clones only, minus some. The specimen's table records some 83,000 clones. Sequencing input: PBMCs. The receptors shown here come from a woman in her thirties in good health and CMV-seronegative. CDR3s include the opening cysteine and the closing phenylalanine or tryptophan. D genes are given only for firm matches.

>.|TRBV2|TRBJ2-7
CASSEALPRSPYEQYF
TGTGCCAGCAGTGAAGCGCTTCCCCGGAGCCCCTACGAGCAGTACTTC
>TRBD1|TRBV10-2|TRBJ1-1
CASATGPLTEAFF
TGCGCCAGCGCGACAGGGCCACTCACTGAAGCTTTCTTT
>.|TRBV25-1|TRBJ1-5
CASSELGSGQPQHF
TGTGCCAGCAGTGAATTGGGTTCAGGTCAGCCCCAGCATTTT
>.|TRBV18|TRBJ1-6
CASSPSSNSPLHF
TGTGCCAGCTCACCGAGTAGTAATTCACCCCTCCACTTT
>.|TRBV5-6|TRBJ1-6
CASSLGIGASSYNSPLHF
TGTGCCAGCAGCTTGGGCATTGGGGCCAGCTCCTATAATTCACCCCTCCACTTT
>TRBD2|TRBV6-1|TRBJ2-3
CASSQAGGGRGDTQYF
TGTGCCAGCAGTCAAGCGGGGGGAGGGCGTGGAGATACGCAGTATTTT
>.|TRBV6-5|TRBJ1-6
CASSKQGGLNSHLHF
TGTGCCAGCAGTAAACAGGGTGGATTGAATTCACACCTCCACTTT
>.|TRBV15|TRBJ1-2
CATSSPQVKFYGYTF
TGTGCCACCAGCAGTCCACAGGTCAAGTTCTATGGCTACACCTTC
>.|TRBV30|TRBJ1-1
CAWSPASRRDTEAFF
TGTGCCTGGAGTCCGGCCTCAAGACGGGACACTGAAGCTTTCTTT
>TRBD1|TRBV5-1|TRBJ1-1
CASSLGQGRSEAFF
TGCGCCAGCAGCCTTGGACAGGGAAGGAGTGAAGCTTTCTTT
>.|TRBV7-2|TRBJ2-7
CASSLTGLGAEQYF
TGTGCCAGCAGCCTGACAGGCCTTGGAGCCGAGCAGTACTTC
>TRBD2|TRBV7-9|TRBJ2-3
CASSPRGGVTDTQYF
TGTGCCAGCAGCCCGCGCGGGGGGGTCACAGATACGCAGTATTTT
>.|TRBV5-1|TRBJ2-7
CASSFMDTYEQYF
TGCGCCAGCAGCTTCATGGACACCTACGAGCAGTACTTC
>TRBD2|TRBV7-9|TRBJ2-7
CASSFGGGASQYF
TGTGCCAGCAGCTTTGGCGGGGGGGCCTCGCAGTACTTC
>.|TRBV2|TRBJ2-7
CASRGYRAPYEQYF
TGTGCCAGCAGGGGTTACAGGGCCCCCTACGAGCAGTACTTC
>.|TRBV25-1|TRBJ1-1
CASSETGGAFF
TGTGCCAGCAGTGAAACTGGGGGGGCTTTCTTT
>TRBD2|TRBV6-1|TRBJ2-2
CASREGLETGELFF
TGTGCCAGCCGGGAGGGCCTTGAGACCGGGGAGCTGTTTTTT
>TRBD1|TRBV6-5|TRBJ1-2
CASSLGGQGSYGYTF
TGTGCCAGCAGTTTAGGGGGACAGGGCAGCTATGGCTACACCTTC
>TRBD2|TRBV4-1|TRBJ2-5
CASSQESGGETQYF
TGCGCCAGCAGCCAAGAGAGCGGGGGGGAGACCCAGTACTTC
>TRBD2|TRBV6-1|TRBJ2-5
CASSGYGLAGVGETQYF
TGTGCCAGCAGTGGCTATGGACTAGCGGGGGTAGGGGAGACCCAGTACTTC
>.|TRBV7-9|TRBJ1-4
CASSLDSQREKLFF
TGTGCCAGCAGCTTGGACAGTCAAAGGGAAAAACTGTTTTTT
>.|TRBV4-1|TRBJ1-4
CASSQDKGGEKLFF
TGCGCCAGCAGCCAAGATAAGGGAGGAGAAAAACTGTTTTTT
>.|TRBV19|TRBJ2-7
CASSPKTGGGTSRGEQYF
TGTGCCAGTAGCCCTAAGACAGGCGGAGGAACGTCACGAGGCGAGCAGTACTTC
>.|TRBV27|TRBJ1-1
CASRGNLNTEAFF
TGTGCCAGCCGGGGGAACCTGAACACTGAAGCTTTCTTT
>.|TRBV7-2|TRBJ1-1
CASSYDSEAFF
TGTGCCAGCAGCTACGACAGCGAAGCTTTCTTT
>TRBD1|TRBV7-8|TRBJ1-1
CASSLGQGVTEAFF
TGTGCCAGCAGCTTAGGGCAGGGGGTCACTGAAGCTTTCTTT
>.|TRBV6-1|TRBJ2-6
CASSVASRGTVGANVLTF
TGTGCCAGCAGTGTTGCTAGTAGGGGCACTGTTGGGGCCAACGTCCTGACTTTC
>.|TRBV10-1|TRBJ2-7
CASSPGGQDYEQYF
TGCGCCAGCAGCCCTGGGGGCCAAGACTACGAGCAGTACTTC
>.|TRBV30|TRBJ2-7
CAWSEPSYEQYF
TGTGCCTGGAGCGAGCCTTCCTACGAGCAGTACTTC
>.|TRBV5-1|TRBJ1-1
CASSLGSASEAFF
TGCGCCAGCAGCTTGGGGAGCGCATCTGAAGCTTTCTTT
>.|TRBV5-6|TRBJ2-5
CASSLGAQGHTGETQYF
TGTGCCAGCAGCTTGGGGGCCCAGGGGCACACCGGGGAGACCCAGTACTTC
>TRBD1|TRBV5-4|TRBJ1-2
CASSLAGTGDGYTF
TGTGCCAGCAGCTTGGCAGGGACAGGGGATGGCTACACCTTC
>.|TRBV5-1|TRBJ2-5
CASSLGGPQETQYF
TGCGCCAGCAGCTTGGGGGGGCCCCAAGAGACCCAGTACTTC
>TRBD1|TRBV7-9|TRBJ1-2
CASSFDRGGGYTF
TGTGCCAGCAGCTTCGACAGGGGTGGTGGCTACACCTTC
>.|TRBV7-9|TRBJ2-7
CASSLHEQAGEQYF
TGTGCCAGCAGCTTACATGAACAGGCTGGCGAGCAGTACTTC
>TRBD1|TRBV7-2|TRBJ1-4
CASSWDRGEKLFF
TGTGCCAGCAGCTGGGACAGGGGGGAAAAACTGTTTTTT
>.|TRBV7-9|TRBJ2-3
CASSSGGGRGTDTQYF
TGTGCCAGCAGCTCGGGGGGCGGGAGAGGCACAGATACGCAGTATTTT
>.|TRBV7-9|TRBJ2-7
CASSPTWSGSNTYEQYF
TGTGCCAGCAGCCCTACGTGGTCGGGGTCCAACACTTACGAGCAGTACTTC
>.|TRBV6-1|TRBJ1-4
CASSENPTGGSEKLFF
TGTGCCAGCAGTGAAAATCCTACAGGAGGGAGTGAAAAACTGTTTTTT
>TRBD2|TRBV6-5|TRBJ2-1
CASSPGGAGNEQFF
TGTGCCAGCAGTCCCGGGGGGGCCGGCAATGAGCAGTTCTTC
>.|TRBV15|TRBJ1-1
CATSRDRTERAFF
TGTGCCACCAGCAGAGATAGGACCGAGCGGGCTTTCTTT
>TRBD2|TRBV11-2|TRBJ2-7
CASSRGRTSAYEQYF
TGTGCCAGCAGCCGGGGACGTACTAGCGCCTACGAGCAGTACTTC
>TRBD1|TRBV5-4|TRBJ2-1
CATAGGPMNNEQFF
TGTGCCACCGCAGGGGGCCCCATGAACAATGAGCAGTTCTTC
>.|TRBV30|TRBJ2-3
CAWNPGTSSTDTQYF
TGTGCCTGGAATCCCGGGACTTCTAGCACAGATACGCAGTATTTT
>TRBD1|TRBV2|TRBJ1-4
CASIQGQGNEKLFF
TGTGCCAGCATCCAGGGACAGGGGAATGAAAAACTGTTTTTT
>.|TRBV5-1|TRBJ2-7
CASSFSSGDYEQYF
TGCGCCAGCAGCTTCTCATCAGGGGACTACGAGCAGTACTTC
>TRBD2|TRBV5-1|TRBJ2-2
CASSLGLAGVTGELFF
TGCGCCAGCAGCTTGGGGCTAGCGGGAGTCACCGGGGAGCTGTTTTTT
>TRBD2|TRBV11-2|TRBJ2-7
CASSKTTSGYEQYF
TGTGCCAGCAGCAAGACGACTAGCGGTTACGAGCAGTACTTC
>.|TRBV4-1|TRBJ2-1
CASSPLTTGRDNEQFF
TGCGCCAGCAGCCCCCTAACGACAGGACGAGACAATGAGCAGTTCTTC
>.|TRBV6-1|TRBJ1-6
CASSASTVAYNSPLHF
TGTGCCAGCAGTGCCTCGACTGTCGCCTATAATTCACCCCTCCACTTT